This T cell receptor beta chain was obtained from a study of blood T cell repertoires in COVID-19. Study at large: Sources were T cells, B-cell-depleted T cells, or PBMCs; the material itself was cDNA or gDNA.

TCRdb keeps only in-frame clones here, not all; method: immunoSEQ multiplex PCR. The profile shows 260,000 or so clones, roughly 79% of them singletons. Trimming took 5 bases from V and 8 from J, leaving 18 bases between them. The CDR3 consists of 14 residues. From germline, CDR1 is MNHEY and CDR2 SVGEGT. Sequencing was performed on peripheral blood. J is TRBJ1-2 and V is TRBV6-2 or TRBV6-3; D is perhaps TRBD1 (6 bases). The clonotype was recovered from a woman at least 80 years old with COVID-19, enrolled during active disease. The CDR3 sequence is CASSRPGVGGGYTF. CDR3 DNA sequence: TGTGCCAGCAGTCGACCAGGGGTTGGAGGCGGCTACACCTTC.